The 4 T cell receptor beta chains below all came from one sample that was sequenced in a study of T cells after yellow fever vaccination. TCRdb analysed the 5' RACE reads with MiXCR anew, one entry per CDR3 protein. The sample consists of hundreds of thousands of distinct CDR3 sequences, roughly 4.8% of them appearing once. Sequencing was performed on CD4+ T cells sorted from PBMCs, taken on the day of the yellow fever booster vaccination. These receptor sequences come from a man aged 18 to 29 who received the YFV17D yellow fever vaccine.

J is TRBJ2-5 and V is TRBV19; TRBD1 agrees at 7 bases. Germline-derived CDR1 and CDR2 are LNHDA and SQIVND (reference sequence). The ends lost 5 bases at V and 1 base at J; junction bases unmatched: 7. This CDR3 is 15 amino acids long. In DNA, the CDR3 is TGTGCCAGTAGTCGTAAGGGGGCATCCCAAGAGACCCAGTACTTC. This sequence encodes CASSRKGASQETQYF.

The CDR3 spells CATSDLHETSGGTDTQYF. Written as DNA, the CDR3 is TGTGCCACCAGTGATTTGCATGAGACTAGCGGTGGCACAGATACGCAGTATTTT. This chain uses TRBV24-1 with TRBJ2-3; 9 bases align to TRBD2. V was clipped by 0 bases and J by 1 base; unmatched bases: 7. Per germline, CDR1 KGHDR and CDR2 SFDVKD. The CDR3 length is 18 residues.

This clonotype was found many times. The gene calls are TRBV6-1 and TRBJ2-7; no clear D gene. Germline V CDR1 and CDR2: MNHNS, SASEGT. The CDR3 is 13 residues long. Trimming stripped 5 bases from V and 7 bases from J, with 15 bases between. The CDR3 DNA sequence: TGTGCCAGCAGTCACCCTCAGTGGTTGGAGCAGTACGTC. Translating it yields CASSHPQWLEQYV.

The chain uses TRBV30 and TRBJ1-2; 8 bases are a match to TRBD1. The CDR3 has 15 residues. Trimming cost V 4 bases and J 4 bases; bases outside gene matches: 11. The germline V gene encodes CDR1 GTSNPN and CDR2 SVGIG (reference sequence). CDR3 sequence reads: CAWIKWTGTIYGYTF. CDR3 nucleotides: TGTGCCTGGATTAAATGGACAGGGACAATCTATGGCTACACCTTC.